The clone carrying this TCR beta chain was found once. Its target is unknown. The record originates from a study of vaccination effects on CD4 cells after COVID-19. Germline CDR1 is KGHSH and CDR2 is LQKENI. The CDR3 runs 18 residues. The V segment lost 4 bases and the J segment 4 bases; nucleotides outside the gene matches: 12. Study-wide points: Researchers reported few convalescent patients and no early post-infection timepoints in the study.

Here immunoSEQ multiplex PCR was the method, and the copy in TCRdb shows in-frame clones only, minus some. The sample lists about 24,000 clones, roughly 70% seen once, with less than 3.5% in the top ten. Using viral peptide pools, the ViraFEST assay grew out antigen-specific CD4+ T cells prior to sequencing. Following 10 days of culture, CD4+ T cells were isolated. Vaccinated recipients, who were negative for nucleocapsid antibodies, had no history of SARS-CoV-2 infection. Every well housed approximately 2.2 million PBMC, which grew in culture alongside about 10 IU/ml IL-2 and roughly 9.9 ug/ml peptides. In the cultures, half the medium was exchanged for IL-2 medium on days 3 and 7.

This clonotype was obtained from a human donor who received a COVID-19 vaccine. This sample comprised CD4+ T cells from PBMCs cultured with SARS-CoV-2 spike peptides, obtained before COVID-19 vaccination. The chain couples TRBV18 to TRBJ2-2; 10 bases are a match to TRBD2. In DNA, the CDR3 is TGTGCCAGCTCACTTTCGGCTAGCGGGAGTCGGGGCACCGGGGAGCTGTTTTTT. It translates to CASSLSASGSRGTGELFF.